The 31 T cell receptor beta chains reported below all come from one sample, sequenced in a study of T-cell memory formation after mild COVID-19. Each CDR3 protein gets one entry after TCRdb re-called the 5' RACE reads with MiXCR. The sample yields about 84,000 distinct CDR3 sequences, approximately 13% seen once. The sequencing input was PBMCs or a T cell subset sorted from them (not recorded which). These receptors were collected from an adult woman who had mild COVID-19 (a few samples of this study predate the infection). Cell type and time point are not known.

This clonotype was observed a few times. This chain connects TRBV5-1 to TRBJ2-7, with D possibly being TRBD1 or TRBD2 (5 bases each). Deletions cut 5 bases from V and 9 bases from J, with 18 bases between. CDR1 and CDR2 (germline): SGHRS, YFSETQ. CDR3 length: 13 residues. The CDR3 reads CASRDSEQEMQYF. The DNA for the CDR3 is TGCGCCAGCAGGGACTCAGAACAGGAAATGCAGTACTTC.

This clonotype was seen a handful of times. The V and J genes are TRBV6-6 and TRBJ1-5; D not resolved. This CDR3 has 14 amino acids. Trimming shortened V by 4 bases and J by 3 bases, and 10 bases separated the two germline ends. CDR1 and CDR2 (germline): MNHNY, SVGAGI (reference sequence). The CDR3 region is CASSLSQANQPQHF. The DNA of the CDR3 is TGTGCCAGCAGTTTATCGCAGGCCAATCAGCCCCAGCATTTT.

The chain recombines TRBV6-2 or TRBV6-3 with TRBJ2-5; 8 bases are a match to TRBD1. In germline, CDR1 is MNHEY, CDR2 SVGEGT. The V segment lost 1 base and the J segment 1 base; nucleotides outside the gene matches: 2. The CDR3 covers 15 residues. CDR3 sequence reads: CASSYWGTGQETQYF. The DNA for the CDR3 is TGTGCCAGCAGTTACTGGGGGACAGGCCAAGAGACCCAGTACTTC.

This clonotype was detected ten times or more. The chain couples TRBV25-1 to TRBJ2-7; a possible D gene is TRBD2 (6 bases). Germline-derived CDR1 and CDR2 are MGHDK and SYGVNS. The ends were cut back, 4 bases at V and 2 bases at J, with 12 bases in the middle. CDR3 length: 14 residues. CDR3 amino acids: CASSVPGLPYEQYF. In DNA form, the CDR3 reads TGTGCCAGCAGTGTCCCGGGACTGCCCTACGAGCAGTACTTC.

The sample holds a few counts of this clonotype. The chain links TRBV9 to TRBJ2-7, with D maybe TRBD1 (6 bases). Per the germline V gene, CDR1 is SGDLS and CDR2 is YYNGEE. Between the trimmed V and J ends, which lost 0 bases and 2 bases, there was a span of 9 bases. This CDR3 is built from 14 residues. The CDR3 loop is CASSVGDTTYEQYF. In nucleotides, the CDR3 is TGTGCCAGCAGCGTAGGGGACACTACCTACGAGCAGTACTTC.

This clonotype was recorded only once. The chain joins TRBV24-1 to TRBJ2-1; D unresolved. The CDR3 sequence is 13 residues long. The V and J ends lost 4 bases and 3 bases respectively, with 6 bases between them. In germline, CDR1 is KGHDR, CDR2 SFDVKD. As DNA, the CDR3 is TGTGCCACCAGTGACCATTACTACAATGAGCAGTTCTTC. Protein product: CATSDHYYNEQFF.

The V and J genes are TRBV7-9 and TRBJ1-2; no firm D call. The V end was cut by 3 bases, the J end by 4 bases, with 15 bases between. There are 15 residues in the CDR3. CDR1 and CDR2 (germline): SEHNR, FQNEAQ (reference sequence). Here the CDR3 DNA reads TGTGCCAGCAGCTTTGCAGAGACTCGGATCTATGGCTACACCTTC. Translating gives CASSFAETRIYGYTF.

The chain combines TRBV6-5 with TRBJ1-2; no reliable D call. Germline CDR1 reads MNHEY; CDR2 reads SVGAGI. This CDR3 is built from 12 residues. V lost 6 bases and J 5 bases, leaving 10 bases between the germline ends. DNA of the CDR3: TGTGCCAGCAGAATGACTGGGTATGGCTACACCTTC. It yields the protein CASRMTGYGYTF.

V usage is TRBV7-9 and J usage is TRBJ2-3, with TRBD2 as a possible D gene (6 bases). Trimming removed 5 bases from V and 6 bases from J, with 18 bases in between. Germline CDR1 SEHNR, CDR2 FQNEAQ (reference sequence). This CDR3 contains 15 residues. The CDR3 region has the DNA TGTGCCAGCAGCCCACTTGGCGGGAATATGGATACGCAGTATTTT. Translation: CASSPLGGNMDTQYF.

This clonotype was seen only a few times. The chain combines TRBV7-6 with TRBJ2-5, with 9 bases lining up with TRBD1. After removal of 3 bases from V and 4 bases from J, the junction contained 9 bases not matched to a gene. The length of the CDR3 is 16 residues. Germline V lookup: CDR1 SGHVS, CDR2 FNYEAQ. CDR3 coding DNA: TGTGCCAGCAGCTTCAGGGACAGGGTGCGTGGAGAGACCCAGTACTTC. Translating it yields CASSFRDRVRGETQYF.

This clonotype was seen a handful of times. J is TRBJ2-1 and V is TRBV4-1; 9 bases fit TRBD1. After removal of 3 bases from V and 7 bases from J, the junction contained 4 bases not matched to a gene. The CDR3 is 14 residues long. Germline lookup yields CDR1 MGHRA and CDR2 YSYEKL. CDR3 region: CASSQPGQGNEQFF. Written as DNA, the CDR3 is TGCGCCAGCAGCCAGCCGGGACAGGGAAATGAGCAGTTCTTC.

The rearrangement uses TRBV6-4 and TRBJ2-1; D is unclear. V was trimmed by 3 bases and J by 4 bases, leaving 10 bases between them. Per germline, CDR1 MRHNA and CDR2 SNTAGT. The CDR3 length is 14 residues. CDR3 loop: CASSEGLAYNEQFF. CDR3 nucleotides: TGTGCCAGCAGTGAAGGCTTGGCTTACAATGAGCAGTTCTTC.

This rearrangement joins TRBV15 to TRBJ2-5; 8 bases line up with TRBD1. J was trimmed by 0 bases and V by 3 bases; bases with no gene match: 6. This CDR3 has 16 residues. The V gene's germline CDR1 is LNHNV and CDR2 YYDKDF (reference sequence). The chain's CDR3 is CATSSPGGVNQETQYF. DNA of the CDR3: TGTGCCACCAGCAGCCCAGGGGGCGTGAACCAAGAGACCCAGTACTTC. Full variable domain (remainder filled in from reference TRBV15 and TRBJ2-5): DAMVIQNPRYQVTQFGKPVTLSCSQTLNHNVMYWYQQKSSQAPKLLFHYYDKDFNNEADTPDNFQSRRPNTSFCFLDIRSPGLGDTAMYLCATSSPGGVNQETQYFGPGTRLLVL.

The chain carries TRBV6-5 and TRBJ2-1, with D possibly called TRBD1 or TRBD2 (5 bases each). Between the trimmed V and J ends, which lost 6 bases and 12 bases, there was a span of 18 bases. The CDR3 is 13 residues long. From germline, CDR1 is MNHEY and CDR2 SVGAGI. For the CDR3, the DNA is TGTGCCAGCAGCCACCGGGGCGGCCAGGGGCAGTTCTTC. Translating it yields CASSHRGGQGQFF.

This clonotype was seen more than once but under ten times. V is TRBV6-5 and J is TRBJ2-5; the match to TRBD1 covers 7 bases. Per germline, CDR1 MNHEY and CDR2 SVGAGI. The CDR3 contains 15 residues. Germline trimming cut 3 bases from V and 3 bases from J; bases unmatched to any gene: 7. For the CDR3, the DNA is TGTGCCAGCAGTTATTTAGGGGGCAGGGAAGAGACCCAGTACTTC. It encodes CASSYLGGREETQYF.

In this sample, this clonotype turned up a few times. This chain links TRBV6-6 with TRBJ2-2; 7 nucleotides line up with TRBD1. The CDR3 loop spans 15 amino acids. The V gene end was trimmed by 1 base and the J gene end by 5 bases; junction bases not matched to a gene: 4. In germline, CDR1 is MNHNY, CDR2 SVGAGI (reference sequence). CDR3 DNA sequence: TGTGCCAGCAGTTACTTACAGGGGCGGACCGGGGAGCTGTTTTTT. Its protein product is CASSYLQGRTGELFF.

CDR3 coding DNA: TGCGCCAGCAGCCAGCTAAACTCTGGGGCCAACGTCCTGACTTTC. Its translation: CASSQLNSGANVLTF. V is TRBV4-1 and J is TRBJ2-6; D gene uncertain. The CDR3 is 15 residues long. Trimming left V 3 bases short and J 0 bases short, with 6 bases between. CDR1 and CDR2 from the germline V gene are MGHRA and YSYEKL.

This clonotype was counted between two and nine times. The chain has TRBV3-1 and TRBJ2-5; 8 bases agree with TRBD2. J was trimmed by 5 bases and V by 1 base; bases with no gene match: 6. The germline gives CDR1 LGHDT, CDR2 YNNKEL (reference sequence). The CDR3 has 15 amino acids. CDR3 nucleotide sequence: TGTGCCAGCAGCCAAGGGCCCGCTAGCGGGGAGACCCAGTACTTC. Amino acids: CASSQGPASGETQYF.

This clonotype was picked up many times. The J gene is TRBJ2-4, the V gene TRBV7-9; D possibly matches TRBD1 or TRBD2 (5 bases each). Per the germline V gene, CDR1 is SEHNR and CDR2 is FQNEAQ (reference sequence). This CDR3 comprises 12 residues. The V end lost 5 bases, the J end lost 14 bases, and 16 bases lay between the germline ends. This CDR3 is CASSGRGMTEYF. As DNA, the CDR3 is TGTGCCAGCAGCGGCCGGGGCATGACCGAGTACTTC.

The chain is built from TRBV7-3 and TRBJ2-1, with D perhaps matching TRBD1 (7 bases). Deletions cut 5 bases from V and 5 bases from J, with 13 bases between. This CDR3 has 14 residues. CDR1 is SGHTA and CDR2 is FQGTGA in the germline V gene. The CDR3 protein is CASSLEGTDNEQFF. The DNA for the CDR3 is TGTGCCAGCAGCCTGGAGGGGACAGACAATGAGCAGTTCTTC.

This clonotype has a handful of counts. This chain links TRBV13 with TRBJ2-5, with D perhaps being TRBD1 or TRBD2 (5 bases each). Deletions cut 3 bases from V and 6 bases from J, with 8 bases between. The CDR3 loop spans 12 amino acids. Germline V CDR1 and CDR2: PRHDT, FYEKMQ (reference sequence). The CDR3 reads CASSFEGKTQYF. The CDR3 DNA follows: TGTGCCAGCAGCTTCGAGGGGAAGACCCAGTACTTC.

This clonotype occurred a few times. V usage is TRBV4-1 and J usage is TRBJ2-7, with a weak D call TRBD2 (6 bases). The germline CDR1 and CDR2 sequences are MGHRA and YSYEKL. This CDR3 has 13 residues. The ends were cut back, 3 bases at V and 5 bases at J, with 11 bases in the middle. This CDR3 is CASSQGGTDEQYF. CDR3 DNA: TGCGCCAGCAGCCAGGGGGGTACTGACGAGCAGTACTTC.

The chain couples TRBV7-8 to TRBJ2-5; 7 nucleotides match TRBD2. The germline CDR1 and CDR2 sequences are SGHVS and FQNEAQ. The ends lost 5 bases at V and 5 bases at J; junction bases unmatched: 17. The CDR3 loop spans 17 amino acids. The CDR3 nucleotides are TGTGCCAGCAGCCCCCATTTCGGAGTGGGGGGGTGGGAGACCCAGTACTTC. It specifies CASSPHFGVGGWETQYF.

This chain links TRBV5-1 with TRBJ2-3; 7 positions agree with TRBD2. The CDR3 length is 15 residues. J was trimmed by 3 bases and V by 0 bases; bases with no gene match: 4. Looked up from germline, CDR1 is SGHRS and CDR2 is YFSETQ. In DNA, the CDR3 is TGCGCCAGCAGCTTGGGCGGGGGTTGGACAGATACGCAGTATTTT. Protein product: CASSLGGGWTDTQYF.

Of note for this clonotype: Compared with germline, one end of the junction differs, possibly owing to a read error. This chain connects TRBV2 to TRBJ2-7; D is ambiguous. The CDR3 length is 12 residues. Germline-derived CDR1 and CDR2 are SNHLY and FYNNEI. CDR3 DNA: TGTGCCAGCAGCGAAGACCCCTACGAGCAGTACTTC. Encoded protein: CASSEDPYEQYF.

In this sample, this clonotype turned up a few times. This chain links TRBV29-1 with TRBJ1-2; D is ambiguous. Trimming cost V 3 bases and J 8 bases, with 10 bases left between them. The length of the CDR3 is 11 residues. CDR1 SQVTM and CDR2 ANQGSEA come from the germline V gene. CDR3: CSVEVPRGYTF. CDR3 nucleotide sequence: TGCAGCGTTGAGGTCCCACGAGGCTACACCTTC.

This clonotype was seen only a few times. The chain employs TRBV7-9 and TRBJ2-7, with TRBD1 matching over 10 bases. The CDR3 totals 15 residues. Germline-derived CDR1 and CDR2 are SEHNR and FQNEAQ (reference sequence). After removal of 1 base from V and 3 bases from J, the junction contained 3 bases not matched to a gene. CDR3 region: CASSLGQGALYEQYF. CDR3 coding DNA: TGTGCCAGCAGCTTAGGACAGGGGGCACTCTACGAGCAGTACTTC.

As for this clonotype: A junction boundary mismatches the germline segment, possibly from a read error. The rearrangement links TRBV5-1 to TRBJ1-6, with 8 bases aligning to TRBD1. Germline CDR1 and CDR2: SGHRS and YFSETQ. The CDR3 extends over 14 amino acids. The CDR3 DNA reads TGCGCCAGCGGACCAGGGGGCTATGATTCACCCCTCCACTTT. This gives the protein CASGPGGYDSPLHF.

The table lists this clonotype with many counts. The chain joins TRBV7-9 to TRBJ2-1; 10 bases are shared with TRBD2. The CDR3 length is 16 residues. Germline CDR1 SEHNR, CDR2 FQNEAQ (reference sequence). V was clipped by 2 bases and J by 4 bases; unmatched bases: 5. For the CDR3, the DNA is TGTGCCAGCAGCTTATTTGGGACTAGCGTATACAATGAGCAGTTCTTC. Encoded protein: CASSLFGTSVYNEQFF.

V and J are TRBV11-3 and TRBJ2-1, with 10 bases identical to TRBD2. CDR1 and CDR2 (germline): SGHNT, YENEEA. The ends lost 6 bases at V and 0 bases at J; junction bases unmatched: 11. CDR3 length: 18 amino acids. DNA for the CDR3: TGTGCCAGCAGGGAGCGGGAGGGATCATTAAGCTCCTACAATGAGCAGTTCTTC. It yields the protein CASREREGSLSSYNEQFF.

The chain uses TRBV6-2 or TRBV6-3 and TRBJ1-5; a possible D gene is TRBD1 (5 bases). Germline values: CDR1 MNHEY, CDR2 SVGEGT. The CDR3 consists of 17 residues. Trimming shortened V by 5 bases and J by 0 bases, and 17 bases separated the two germline ends. The CDR3 reads CASSTPGRTYSNQPQHF. In DNA, the CDR3 is TGTGCCAGCAGTACCCCGGGACGTACGTATAGCAATCAGCCCCAGCATTTT.